Reported below is one TCR beta chain. Its antigen remains unidentified. Unstimulated Tregs (CD4+CD25+CD127-) and CD4+CD25- non-Tregs were sorted from PBMCs. This sample is drawn from a study of Tregs in tolerant kidney transplant recipients. Whole-study findings and limits: Biological reproducibility was not directly addressed in this study.

This CDR3 is built from 15 residues. Germline trimming cut 6 bases from V and 0 bases from J; bases unmatched to any gene: 9. Germline V gene lookup returns CDR1 SQVTM and CDR2 ANQGSEA. The method was immunoSEQ multiplex PCR; TCRdb's version includes in-frame clones alone and lacks a portion of them. The sample records about 72,000 clones, 80% to 95% being singletons. V usage is TRBV29-1 and J usage is TRBJ1-1; TRBD1 matches 8 bases. The source material was CD8+ T cells from blood, sampled before the transplant. The sequence came from a human donor who received a combined kidney and bone marrow transplant. Here the CDR3 reads CSVETGQVMNTEAFF. The CDR3 DNA is TGCAGCGTGGAGACGGGACAGGTCATGAACACTGAAGCTTTCTTT.